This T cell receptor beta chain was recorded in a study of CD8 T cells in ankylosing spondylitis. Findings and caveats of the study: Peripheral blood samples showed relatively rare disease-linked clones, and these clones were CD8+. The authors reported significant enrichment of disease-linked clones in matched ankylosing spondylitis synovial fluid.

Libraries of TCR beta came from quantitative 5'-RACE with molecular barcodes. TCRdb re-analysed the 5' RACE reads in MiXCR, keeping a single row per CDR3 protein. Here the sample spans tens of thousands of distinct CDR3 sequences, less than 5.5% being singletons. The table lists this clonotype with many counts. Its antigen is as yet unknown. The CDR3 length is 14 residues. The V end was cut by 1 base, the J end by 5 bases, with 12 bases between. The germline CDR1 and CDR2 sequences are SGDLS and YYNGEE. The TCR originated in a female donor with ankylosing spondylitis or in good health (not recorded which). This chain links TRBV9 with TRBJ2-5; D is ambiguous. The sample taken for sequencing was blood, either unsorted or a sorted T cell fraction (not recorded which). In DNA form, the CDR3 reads TGTGCCAGCAGCGTAAAGGCTAGGTCTGAGACCCAGTACTTC. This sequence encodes CASSVKARSETQYF.